The text below deals with one T cell receptor beta chain. Some clones are missing from TCRdb's copy, which holds only in-frame ones; the method was immunoSEQ multiplex PCR. This table has some 46,000 clones, about 93% appearing once. This sample was taken from a study of graft-versus-host responses after intestinal transplantation. Study context: Recipients received multivisceral, liver-intestinal, or isolated intestinal transplants.

The germline V gene has CDR1 MNHEY and CDR2 SMNVEV (reference sequence). The CDR3 is made up of 12 amino acids. The V gene lost 8 bases and the J gene lost 10 bases, with 12 bases spanning the gap. The sample consisted of PBMCs, taken 750 to 850 days after a first intestinal transplant, on the day of a second. The clonotype was recovered from a human patient who received an intestinal transplant, so some T cells may come from the graft donor. The chain uses TRBV27 and TRBJ1-6; tentatively, D is TRBD1 (5 bases). CDR3 DNA sequence: TGTGCCAGCGGGCTCAGGGACTCACCCCTCCACTTT. Amino acid sequence: CASGLRDSPLHF.